These 32 T cell receptor beta chains share one sample of origin, sequenced in a study of cytomegalovirus exposure and HLA in healthy donors. A multiplex PCR was run with 60 Vbeta primers and 13 Jbeta primers. Sequencing used immunoSEQ multiplex PCR; TCRdb keeps in-frame clones, though not all of them. This sample has 200,000 to 250,000 clones, with approximately 82% found just once. The sequenced material came from PBMCs. These receptors all stem from a young man in good health and CMV-seronegative.

This chain uses TRBV20-1 with TRBJ1-2; D gene uncertain. The CDR3 covers 10 residues. Germline values: CDR1 DFQATT, CDR2 SNEGSKA (reference sequence). Trimming removed 8 bases from V and 7 bases from J, with 11 bases in between. The CDR3 bases are TGCAGTCCACGGGAGGCTGGCTACACCTTC. This sequence encodes CSPREAGYTF.

As DNA, the CDR3 is TGTGCCAGCAGTTGGGTTGGGCAAAACACTGAAGCTTTCTTT. Protein product: CASSWVGQNTEAFF. The rearrangement links TRBV2 to TRBJ1-1, with D unclear. Trimming stripped 5 bases from V and 2 bases from J, with 12 bases between. Germline V gene data show CDR1 as SNHLY and CDR2 as FYNNEI. This CDR3 has 14 amino acids.

This clone was counted between two and nine times. The chain joins TRBV6-5 to TRBJ1-1; TRBD1 matches at 8 bases. This CDR3 is 15 amino acids long. The germline gives CDR1 MNHEY, CDR2 SVGAGI. V was clipped by 5 bases and J by 4 bases; unmatched bases: 9. DNA of the CDR3: TGTGCCAGCAGTCCCAGACAGGGGATCGGCACTGAAGCTTTCTTT. This codes for CASSPRQGIGTEAFF.

This chain joins TRBV9 and TRBJ2-3; TRBD2 is a possible D gene (5 bases). CDR1 is SGDLS, CDR2 YYNGEE, per germline. The ends were cut back, 3 bases at V and 2 bases at J, with 16 bases in the middle. This CDR3 is 16 amino acids long. The DNA of the CDR3 is TGTGCCAGCAGCGCCGGAAGGGAGAGGGTCACAGATACGCAGTATTTT. It translates to CASSAGRERVTDTQYF. Combining the CDR3 with reference TRBV9 and TRBJ2-3 gives the whole variable domain DSGVTQTPKHLITATGQRVTLRCSPRSGDLSVYWYQQSLDQGLQFLIQYYNGEERAKGNILERFSAQQFPDLHSELNLSSLELGDSALYFCASSAGRERVTDTQYFGPGTRLTVL.

This sequence joins TRBV7-8 and TRBJ2-5; TRBD2 might be the D (6 bases). V was shortened by 4 bases and J by 11 bases, with 17 bases between the two germline ends. The CDR3 runs to 13 residues. Germline V gene lookup returns CDR1 SGHVS and CDR2 FQNEAQ. As DNA, the CDR3 is TGTGCCAGCAGCTCCGGGCCCGATCGGGAGCAGTACTTC. As protein: CASSSGPDREQYF.

The V and J genes are TRBV7-3 and TRBJ2-3; no clear D. Germline-derived CDR1 and CDR2 are SGHTA and FQGTGA. V gave up 6 bases and J gave up 2 bases, with 6 bases separating them. This CDR3 contains 12 residues. The CDR3 here is CASRGDTDTQYF. The CDR3 region has the DNA TGTGCCAGCAGGGGCGACACAGATACGCAGTATTTT.

This clone has just a few counts. The chain has TRBV7-9 and TRBJ1-1, with 8 bases fitting TRBD1. J lost 5 bases, V lost 5 bases, and 4 bases had no gene match. CDR1 and CDR2 from the germline V gene are SEHNR and FQNEAQ (reference sequence). The length of the CDR3 is 13 residues. This CDR3 is CASSPNRGTEAFF. Here the CDR3 DNA reads TGTGCCAGCAGCCCAAACAGGGGGACTGAAGCTTTCTTT.

The chain is built from TRBV18 and TRBJ2-5; possibly TRBD2 for D (6 bases). This CDR3 spans 15 amino acids. Trimming took 1 base from V and 5 from J, leaving 14 bases between them. Germline CDR1 is KGHSH and CDR2 is LQKENI. The CDR3 DNA is TGTGCCAGCTCACCACTTGGACACCGGGGGGAGACCCAGTACTTC. Its protein product is CASSPLGHRGETQYF.

The CDR3 here is CSVGLAEKNTGELFF. For the CDR3, the DNA is TGCAGCGTTGGGCTAGCGGAAAAAAACACCGGGGAGCTGTTTTTT. The chain recombines TRBV29-1 with TRBJ2-2, with TRBD2 matching over 7 bases. Looked up from germline, CDR1 is SQVTM and CDR2 is ANQGSEA. The junction had 7 bases not matched to a gene; V was cut back by 4 bases and J by 2 bases. The CDR3 loop spans 15 amino acids.

The J gene is TRBJ1-1, the V gene TRBV6-6; 7 nucleotides line up with TRBD1. Germline CDR1 reads MNHNY; CDR2 reads SVGAGI (reference sequence). This CDR3 is 16 amino acids long. Germline trimming cut 8 bases from V and 3 bases from J; bases unmatched to any gene: 15. The CDR3 spells CASGGKQGIKDTEAFF. DNA of the CDR3: TGTGCCAGCGGAGGGAAACAGGGGATAAAGGACACTGAAGCTTTCTTT.

The chain recombines TRBV12-5 with TRBJ1-1; D is possibly TRBD1 (6 bases). V lost 1 base to trimming and J lost 6 bases, with 6 bases between them. This CDR3 has 12 residues. The germline CDR1 and CDR2 sequences are LGHNT and FRNRAP. CDR3 coding DNA: TGTGCTAGTGGTTTGGGGGGGCCTGAAGCTTTCTTT. Amino acids: CASGLGGPEAFF.

This chain links TRBV5-1 with TRBJ1-3; possible D gene TRBD1, 6 bases. Germline V CDR1 and CDR2: SGHRS, YFSETQ. CDR3 size: 17 residues. V was shortened by 0 bases and J by 4 bases, with 17 bases between the two germline ends. In DNA, the CDR3 is TGCGCCAGCAGCTTGGAAGCATTGACAGGCCTCGGAAACACCATATATTTT. This translates into CASSLEALTGLGNTIYF.

In this sample, this clone turned up once. This chain uses TRBV6-6 with TRBJ2-7, with D possibly matching TRBD1 (6 bases). This CDR3 is built from 13 residues. Germline loops: CDR1 MNHNY, CDR2 SVGAGI (reference sequence). Deletions cut 6 bases from V and 1 base from J, with 10 bases between. The CDR3 region is CASRIGGSYEQYF. The CDR3 nucleotides are TGTGCCAGCAGAATAGGGGGTTCCTACGAGCAGTACTTC.

The chain recombines TRBV6-5 with TRBJ1-2; 10 nucleotides agree with TRBD1. Germline V gene data show CDR1 as MNHEY and CDR2 as SVGAGI. The V gene end was trimmed by 5 bases and the J gene end by 6 bases; junction bases not matched to a gene: 6. The CDR3 extends over 14 amino acids. CDR3: CASSIRDRGHGYTF. The CDR3 DNA reads TGTGCCAGCAGTATCCGGGACAGGGGACATGGCTACACCTTC.

V usage is TRBV5-1 and J usage is TRBJ2-7; TRBD1 is a possible D gene (6 bases). The CDR3 has 13 amino acids. The V end lost 4 bases, the J end lost 12 bases, and 20 bases lay between the germline ends. Germline V gives CDR1 SGHRS, CDR2 YFSETQ. CDR3 loop: CASSDTQLQGPYF. CDR3 nucleotides: TGCGCCAGCAGCGATACACAGCTCCAGGGGCCGTACTTC.

This clone turned up a few times. V usage is TRBV7-9 and J usage is TRBJ1-1; no reliable D call. CDR3 length equals 15 residues. V was trimmed by 4 bases and J by 0 bases, leaving 12 bases between them. Germline V gene lookup returns CDR1 SEHNR and CDR2 FQNEAQ (reference sequence). CDR3 nucleotide sequence: TGTGCCAGCAGCTCTACGGGGTTATTGAACACTGAAGCTTTCTTT. Protein product: CASSSTGLLNTEAFF.

The rearrangement links TRBV1 to TRBJ2-7; TRBD2, as called in the table, went unchecked against the DNA. TRBV1 is classified as a pseudogene. The CDR3 runs to 18 residues. The chain's CDR3 is CTSSQGGLASPPPYEQYF. The CDR3 DNA reads TGCACCAGCAGCCAAGGTGGACTAGCGTCTCCCCCCCCCTACGAGCAGTACTTC.

This chain links TRBV7-8 with TRBJ2-7; TRBD1 is a possible D gene (6 bases). CDR3 length equals 19 residues. Germline V lookup: CDR1 SGHVS, CDR2 FQNEAQ. The V end was cut by 5 bases, the J end by 0 bases, with 26 bases between. As DNA, the CDR3 is TGTGCCAGCAGCGCAGAAAGGAGCAGGGGCGGATTTCTCTCCTACGAGCAGTACTTC. Its protein product is CASSAERSRGGFLSYEQYF.

Comment on this clone: One end of the junction does not line up with germline, which may come from a read error. This same CDR3 is encoded by further DNA sequences in the sample. The chain joins TRBV10-3 to TRBJ2-5, with a tentative D call TRBD1 (6 bases). The CDR3 is made up of 14 amino acids. From germline, CDR1 is ENHRY and CDR2 SYGVKD. This CDR3 reads CAISESGGGETQYF. The CDR3 coding sequence is TGTGCCATTAGTGAGTCTGGGGGCGGGGAGACCCAGTACTTC.

The chain recombines TRBV28 with TRBJ2-7, with 8 bases matching TRBD1. The V gene end was trimmed by 6 bases and the J gene end by 4 bases; junction bases not matched to a gene: 5. The CDR3 spans 13 residues. Germline V gene sequence: CDR1 MDHEN, CDR2 SYDVKM. The CDR3 sequence: CASSPDRVYEQYF. The DNA for the CDR3 is TGTGCCAGCAGCCCGGACAGGGTGTACGAGCAGTACTTC.

J is TRBJ2-7 and V is TRBV5-4; D possibly corresponds to TRBD1 (6 bases). Germline lookup yields CDR1 SGHNT and CDR2 YYREEE (reference sequence). This CDR3 has 15 amino acids. Trimming took 1 base from V and 0 from J, leaving 11 bases between them. The CDR3 here is CASSLKGDSSYEQYF. CDR3 nucleotides: TGTGCCAGCAGCTTGAAGGGGGATAGCTCCTACGAGCAGTACTTC.

Only a few counts were recorded for this clone. The CDR3 nucleotides read TGCAGCTCGACCCAGGACAGAAGAACCTACGAGCAGTACTTC. Its protein product is CSSTQDRRTYEQYF. This chain uses TRBV29-1 with TRBJ2-7; D might be TRBD1 (6 bases). V gave up 8 bases and J gave up 2 bases, with 19 bases separating them. From germline, CDR1 is SQVTM and CDR2 ANQGSEA. This CDR3 is 14 amino acids long.

The chain has TRBV2 and TRBJ2-2; tentative D call: TRBD2 (5 bases). V lost 8 bases and J 4 bases, leaving 11 bases between the germline ends. The CDR3 has 13 amino acids. CDR1 is SNHLY, CDR2 FYNNEI, per germline. The CDR3 DNA sequence: TGTGCCAGCGCAACGGGAATCACCGGGGAGCTGTTTTTT. Translated, it gives CASATGITGELFF.

This clone has only one observation. V is TRBV19 and J is TRBJ2-4; D is unclear. The germline V gene has CDR1 LNHDA and CDR2 SQIVND (reference sequence). Trimming shortened V by 1 base and J by 2 bases, and 15 bases separated the two germline ends. This CDR3 spans 17 amino acids. CDR3 sequence (DNA): TGTGCCAGTAGTATAGGAGAGAAGATCGAGACCAAAAACATTCAGTACTTC. Its protein is CASSIGEKIETKNIQYF.

The chain has TRBV10-3 and TRBJ2-1; a weak D match, TRBD2 (5 bases). Trimming cost V 0 bases and J 6 bases, with 12 bases left between them. The CDR3 is 15 amino acids. Germline-derived CDR1 and CDR2 are ENHRY and SYGVKD. CDR3 coding DNA: TGTGCCATCAGTGAGTCCCGTGGGAGCGTCAATGAGCAGTTCTTC. This codes for CAISESRGSVNEQFF.

The CDR3 is CASSLVSGSRETQYF. In DNA form, the CDR3 reads TGCGCCAGCAGCTTGGTCAGCGGGAGTCGGGAGACCCAGTACTTC. V gene TRBV5-1 combines with J gene TRBJ2-5; TRBD2 agrees at 8 bases. The V gene end was trimmed by 0 bases and the J gene end by 5 bases; junction bases not matched to a gene: 6. The CDR3 totals 15 residues. Germline V gene lookup returns CDR1 SGHRS and CDR2 YFSETQ.

This chain connects TRBV12-5 to TRBJ2-5; no reliable D call. The CDR3 length is 12 residues. V lost 2 bases and J 5 bases, leaving 6 bases between the germline ends. Germline values: CDR1 LGHNT, CDR2 FRNRAP. DNA of the CDR3: TGTGCTAGTGGTTTGTCTAGGGAGACCCAGTACTTC. Protein: CASGLSRETQYF. The whole variable domain, remainder taken from reference TRBV12-5 and TRBJ2-5, is DARVTQTPRHKVTEMGQEVTMRCQPILGHNTVFWYRQTMMQGLELLAYFRNRAPLDDSGMPKDRFSAEMPDATLATLKIQPSEPRDSAVYFCASGLSRETQYFGPGTRLLVL.

This clone has just one count. The chain has TRBV5-1 and TRBJ1-2; 7 bases match TRBD1. V lost 4 bases to trimming and J lost 6 bases; unmatched junction nucleotides: 9. There are 14 residues in the CDR3. CDR1 SGHRS and CDR2 YFSETQ come from the germline V gene. CDR3 nucleotide sequence: TGCGCCAGCAGCCACGGGACAGTGTTCAATGGCTACACCTTC. It is translated as CASSHGTVFNGYTF. The whole variable domain, remainder taken from reference TRBV5-1 and TRBJ1-2, is KAGVTQTPRYLIKTRGQQVTLSCSPISGHRSVSWYQQTPGQGLQFLFEYFSETQRNKGNFPGRFSGRQFSNSRSEMNVSTLELGDSALYLCASSHGTVFNGYTFGSGTRLTVV.

V gene TRBV7-3 combines with J gene TRBJ2-1, with 12 bases aligning to TRBD2. Germline CDR1 reads SGHTA; CDR2 reads FQGTGA. With 2 bases clipped from V and 4 bases from J, the junction kept 3 bases outside the gene matches. The CDR3 spans 16 residues. Written as DNA, the CDR3 is TGTGCCAGCAGCTTAGGAGGACTAGCGGGGTACAATGAGCAGTTCTTC. Amino acids: CASSLGGLAGYNEQFF.

The chain couples TRBV10-1 to TRBJ2-5, with 8 bases that match TRBD1. The J call may be mistaken, given a closer DNA end match to TRBJ2-7. The germline V gene has CDR1 WNHNN and CDR2 SYGVQD (reference sequence). CDR3 size: 17 residues. The CDR3 spells CASSESDRDRNPYEQYF. CDR3 in DNA: TGCGCCAGCAGTGAGTCGGACAGGGACCGAAACCCCTACGAGCAGTACTTC.

This chain's CDR3 is CAAVGTGSYEQYF. The CDR3, as DNA: TGTGCCGCAGTAGGGACAGGCTCCTACGAGCAGTACTTC. This sequence joins TRBV28 and TRBJ2-7; 8 bases fit TRBD1. Germline V gives CDR1 MDHEN, CDR2 SYDVKM. V shed 11 bases and J 0 bases; nucleotides not matched to a gene: 6. The CDR3 length is 13 residues.

The rearrangement links TRBV6-1 to TRBJ2-2; no clear D. Germline values: CDR1 MNHNS, CDR2 SASEGT. V was clipped by 4 bases and J by 3 bases, with 9 bases between them. The CDR3 length is 14 residues. For the CDR3, the DNA is TGTGCCAGCAGTGTGGTGAGGTACACCGGGGAGCTGTTTTTT. As protein: CASSVVRYTGELFF.